Included here is one T cell receptor beta chain sequence, with context. Its antigen is as yet unknown. Through a sample-barcoded 5' primer and a J-beta primer mix, a second PCR was run for about 6 to 12 cycles. Each sample yielded at least 3 million CDR3-containing paired-end reads. From the 5' RACE reads, TCRdb called clonotypes with MiXCR, one entry per CDR3 protein. The sample yields 550,000 to 750,000 distinct CDR3 sequences, approximately 21% seen once. The sample comes from a study of blood T cells in healthy people across ages. Whole-study results and caveats: TCR beta diversity correlated strongly with naive T cell percentage. A greater number of naive CD4+ cells and higher diversity distinguished long-lived donors from aged donors.

The sequence came from a man in his 70s in good health. The sequenced sample was blood.

CDR3 nucleotides: TGTGCCAGCAGCGTCGGACCAAAGGCAGATACGCAGTATTTT. This translates into CASSVGPKADTQYF. The chain recombines TRBV9 with TRBJ2-3, with D hard to call. Per the germline V gene, CDR1 is SGDLS and CDR2 is YYNGEE. The CDR3 runs to 14 residues. Deletions cut 2 bases from V and 4 bases from J, with 11 bases between.